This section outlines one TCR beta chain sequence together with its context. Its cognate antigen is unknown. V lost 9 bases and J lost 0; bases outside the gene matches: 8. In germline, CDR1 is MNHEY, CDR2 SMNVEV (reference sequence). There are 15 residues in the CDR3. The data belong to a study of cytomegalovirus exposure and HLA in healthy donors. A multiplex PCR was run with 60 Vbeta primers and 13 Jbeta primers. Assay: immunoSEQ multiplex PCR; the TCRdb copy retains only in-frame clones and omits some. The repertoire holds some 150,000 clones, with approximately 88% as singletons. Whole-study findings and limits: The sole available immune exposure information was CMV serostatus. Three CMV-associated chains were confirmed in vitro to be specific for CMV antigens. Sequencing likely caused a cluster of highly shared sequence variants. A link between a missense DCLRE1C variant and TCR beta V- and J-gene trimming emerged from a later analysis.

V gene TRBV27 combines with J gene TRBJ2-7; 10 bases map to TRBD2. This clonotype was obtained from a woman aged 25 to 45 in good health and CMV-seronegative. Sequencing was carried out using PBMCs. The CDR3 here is CARGSGRRSSYEQYF. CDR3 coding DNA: TGTGCCAGGGGTAGCGGGAGGCGGAGCTCCTACGAGCAGTACTTC.